This note documents a single T cell receptor (beta chain) sequence. After autologous stem cell transplantation all patients relapsed, and prior brentuximab vedotin exposure differed between cohorts. This specimen comes from a study of PD-1 blockade in classical Hodgkin lymphoma. The assay was immunoSEQ multiplex PCR, and TCRdb's table has in-frame clones only and misses some. Seen here are approximately 89,000 clones, 75% to 90% observed once, and the top ten hold 10% to 15%. The trim removed 7 bases at V and 9 bases at J, leaving 15 bases unmatched. The CDR3 spans 15 residues. Germline CDR1 is MNHEY and CDR2 is SMNVEV (reference sequence).

The sequence derives from a human donor with classical Hodgkin lymphoma. This sequence joins TRBV27 and TRBJ2-1; 7 bases are shared with TRBD2. The material sequenced was peripheral blood mononuclear cells (PBMCs), taken at baseline. The chain's CDR3 is CASKPLAEATGEQFF. CDR3 coding DNA: TGTGCCAGCAAACCGCTAGCGGAGGCCACAGGTGAGCAGTTCTTC.